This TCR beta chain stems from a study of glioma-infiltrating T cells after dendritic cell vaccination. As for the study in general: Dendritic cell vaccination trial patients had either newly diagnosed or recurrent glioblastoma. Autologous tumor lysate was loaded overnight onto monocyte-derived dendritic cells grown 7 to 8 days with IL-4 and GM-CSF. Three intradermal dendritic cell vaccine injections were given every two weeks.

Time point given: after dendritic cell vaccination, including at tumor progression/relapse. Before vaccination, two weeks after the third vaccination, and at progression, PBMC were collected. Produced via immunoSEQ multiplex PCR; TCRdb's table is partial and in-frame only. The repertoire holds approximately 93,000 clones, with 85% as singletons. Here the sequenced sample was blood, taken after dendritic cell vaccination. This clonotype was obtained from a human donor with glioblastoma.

The CDR3 DNA reads as TGTGCCAGCAGCAGAGGGACAGGGAATGATGGCTACACCTTC. Translating gives CASSRGTGNDGYTF. V and J are TRBV7-3 and TRBJ1-2; TRBD1 matches at 9 bases. With 5 bases clipped from V and 6 bases from J, the junction kept 7 bases outside the gene matches. This CDR3 spans 14 amino acids. The germline CDR1 and CDR2 sequences are SGHTA and FQGTGA.